The sequence of this T cell receptor beta chain was determined in a study of post-analysis software for immune sequencing data. Overall study context: Disease courses included relapsing-remitting, secondary progressive and progressive-relapsing multiple sclerosis. Study-level findings and limits: A handful of TRBV segments were significantly more frequent in patients than in controls. TRBV5-6, TRBV5-1 and TRBV20-1 were among these segments.

As for this clonotype: Its matching antigen is unknown. At one end the junction does not follow the germline gene, possibly because of a read error.

Included in the TCR beta cDNA libraries were unique molecular identifiers. Each CDR3 protein is one row after TCRdb ran MiXCR on the PCR reads. The data hold approximately 440,000 distinct CDR3 sequences, with roughly 45% observed a single time. CDR3 length: 16 residues. Germline V gives CDR1 SGHRS, CDR2 YFSETQ. This chain links TRBV5-1 with TRBJ2-1; 7 positions match TRBD2. Input material: blood. This clonotype was sampled from a girl aged 10-17 years with multiple sclerosis. CDR3 sequence reads: CVSSLGGSGSYNEQFF. The CDR3 nucleotides read TGCGTCAGCAGCTTGGGAGGGAGTGGATCCTACAATGAGCAGTTCTTC.